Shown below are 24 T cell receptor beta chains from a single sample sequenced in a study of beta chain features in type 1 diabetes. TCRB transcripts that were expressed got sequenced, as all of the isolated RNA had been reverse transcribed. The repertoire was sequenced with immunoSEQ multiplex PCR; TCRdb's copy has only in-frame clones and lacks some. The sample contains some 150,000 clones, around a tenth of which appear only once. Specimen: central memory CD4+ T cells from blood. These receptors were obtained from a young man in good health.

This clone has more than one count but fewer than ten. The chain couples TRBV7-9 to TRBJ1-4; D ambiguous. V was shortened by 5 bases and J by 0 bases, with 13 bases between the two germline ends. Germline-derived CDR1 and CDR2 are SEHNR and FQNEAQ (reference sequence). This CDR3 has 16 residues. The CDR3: CASSIGNGATNEKLFF. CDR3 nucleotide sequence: TGTGCCAGCAGCATAGGAAACGGTGCAACTAATGAAAAACTGTTTTTT.

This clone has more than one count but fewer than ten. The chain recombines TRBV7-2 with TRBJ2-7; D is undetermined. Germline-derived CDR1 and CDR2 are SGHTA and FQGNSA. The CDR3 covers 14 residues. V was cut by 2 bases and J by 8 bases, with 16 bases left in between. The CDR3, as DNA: TGTGCCAGCAGCTTACGCGGATTCGCACAACAGCAGTACTTC. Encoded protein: CASSLRGFAQQQYF.

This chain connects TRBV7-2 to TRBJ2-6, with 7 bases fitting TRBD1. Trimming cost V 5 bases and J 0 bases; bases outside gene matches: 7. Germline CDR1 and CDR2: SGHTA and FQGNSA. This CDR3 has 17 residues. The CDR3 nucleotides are TGTGCCAGCAGCCCTAGGGGGCAAGGCTCTGGGGCCAACGTCCTGACTTTC. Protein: CASSPRGQGSGANVLTF.

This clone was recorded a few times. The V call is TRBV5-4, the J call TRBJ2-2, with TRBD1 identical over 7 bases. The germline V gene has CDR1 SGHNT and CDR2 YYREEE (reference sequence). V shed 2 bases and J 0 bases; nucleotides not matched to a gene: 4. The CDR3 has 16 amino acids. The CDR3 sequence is CASSLNRGANTGELFF. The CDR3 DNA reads TGTGCCAGCAGCTTAAACAGGGGCGCGAACACCGGGGAGCTGTTTTTT.

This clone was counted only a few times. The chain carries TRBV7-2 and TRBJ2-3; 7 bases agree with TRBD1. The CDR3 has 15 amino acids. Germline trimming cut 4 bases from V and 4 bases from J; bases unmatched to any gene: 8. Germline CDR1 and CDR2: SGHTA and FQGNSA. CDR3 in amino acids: CASSYRTGYSDTQYF. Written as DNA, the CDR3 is TGTGCCAGCAGCTACAGGACAGGTTATTCAGATACGCAGTATTTT. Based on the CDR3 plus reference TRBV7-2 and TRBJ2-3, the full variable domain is GAGVSQSPSNKVTEKGKDVELRCDPISGHTALYWYRQSLGQGLEFLIYFQGNSAPDKSGLPSDRFSAERTGGSVSTLTIQRTQQEDSAVYLCASSYRTGYSDTQYFGPGTRLTVL.

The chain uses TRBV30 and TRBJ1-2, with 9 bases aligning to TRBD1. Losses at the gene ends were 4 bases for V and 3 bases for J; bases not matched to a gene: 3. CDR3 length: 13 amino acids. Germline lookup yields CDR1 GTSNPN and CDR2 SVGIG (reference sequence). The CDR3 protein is CAWTRDRDYGYTF. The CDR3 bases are TGTGCCTGGACAAGGGACAGGGACTATGGCTACACCTTC.

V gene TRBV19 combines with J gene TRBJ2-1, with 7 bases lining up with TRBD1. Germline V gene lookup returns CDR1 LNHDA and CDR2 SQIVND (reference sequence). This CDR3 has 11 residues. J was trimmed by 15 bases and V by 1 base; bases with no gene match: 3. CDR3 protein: CASSIGQGVFF. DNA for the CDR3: TGTGCCAGTAGTATAGGACAGGGAGTGTTCTTC. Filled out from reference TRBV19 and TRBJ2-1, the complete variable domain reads DGGITQSPKYLFRKEGQNVTLSCEQNLNHDAMYWYRQDPGQGLRLIYYSQIVNDFQKGDIAEGYSVSREKKESFPLTVTSAQKNPTAFYLCASSIGQGVFFGPGTRLTVL.

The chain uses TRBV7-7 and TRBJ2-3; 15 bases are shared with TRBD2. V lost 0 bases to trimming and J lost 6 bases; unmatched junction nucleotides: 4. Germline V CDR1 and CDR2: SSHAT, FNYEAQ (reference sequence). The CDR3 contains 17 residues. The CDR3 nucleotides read TGTGCCAGCAGCTTAGCGGGGACTAGCGGGGGGCTCGATACGCAGTATTTT. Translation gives CASSLAGTSGGLDTQYF.

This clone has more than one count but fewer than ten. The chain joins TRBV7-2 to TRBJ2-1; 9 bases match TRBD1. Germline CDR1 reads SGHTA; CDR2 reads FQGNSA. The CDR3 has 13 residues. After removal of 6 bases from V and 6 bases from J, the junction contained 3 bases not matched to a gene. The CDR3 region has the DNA TGTGCCAGCAGGTGGACAGGGGTCAATGAGCAGTTCTTC. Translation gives CASRWTGVNEQFF. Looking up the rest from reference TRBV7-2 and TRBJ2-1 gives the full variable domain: GAGVSQSPSNKVTEKGKDVELRCDPISGHTALYWYRQSLGQGLEFLIYFQGNSAPDKSGLPSDRFSAERTGGSVSTLTIQRTQQEDSAVYLCASRWTGVNEQFFGPGTRLTVL.

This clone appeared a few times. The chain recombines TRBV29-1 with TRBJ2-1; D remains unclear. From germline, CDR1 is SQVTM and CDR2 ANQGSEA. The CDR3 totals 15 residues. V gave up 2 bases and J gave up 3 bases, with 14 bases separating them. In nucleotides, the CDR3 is TGCAGCGTTGAACACTACCCCAAAGACTACAATGAGCAGTTCTTC. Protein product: CSVEHYPKDYNEQFF.

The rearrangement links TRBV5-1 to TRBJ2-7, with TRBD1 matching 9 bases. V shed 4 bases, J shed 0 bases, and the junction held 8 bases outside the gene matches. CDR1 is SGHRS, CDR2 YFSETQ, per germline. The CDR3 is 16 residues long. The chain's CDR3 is CASSPAGQGSSYEQYF. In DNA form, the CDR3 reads TGCGCCAGCAGCCCCGCGGGACAGGGTAGCTCCTACGAGCAGTACTTC.

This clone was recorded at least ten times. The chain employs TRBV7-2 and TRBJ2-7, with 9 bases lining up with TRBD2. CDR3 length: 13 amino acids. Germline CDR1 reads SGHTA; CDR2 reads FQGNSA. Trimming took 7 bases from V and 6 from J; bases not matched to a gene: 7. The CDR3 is CASNPSGAGEQYF. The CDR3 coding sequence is TGTGCCAGCAACCCTAGCGGGGCAGGCGAGCAGTACTTC.

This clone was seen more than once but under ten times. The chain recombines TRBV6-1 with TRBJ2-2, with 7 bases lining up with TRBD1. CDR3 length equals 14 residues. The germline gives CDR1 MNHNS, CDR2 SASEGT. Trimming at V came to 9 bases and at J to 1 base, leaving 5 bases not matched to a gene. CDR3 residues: CASTGVWNTGELFF. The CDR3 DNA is TGTGCCAGTACAGGGGTCTGGAACACCGGGGAGCTGTTTTTT.

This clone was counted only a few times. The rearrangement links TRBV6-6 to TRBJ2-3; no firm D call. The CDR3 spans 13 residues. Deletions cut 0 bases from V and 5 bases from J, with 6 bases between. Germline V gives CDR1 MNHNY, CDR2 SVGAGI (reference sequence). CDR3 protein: CASSYSRLDTQYF. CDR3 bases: TGTGCCAGCAGTTACTCTCGTTTAGATACGCAGTATTTT.

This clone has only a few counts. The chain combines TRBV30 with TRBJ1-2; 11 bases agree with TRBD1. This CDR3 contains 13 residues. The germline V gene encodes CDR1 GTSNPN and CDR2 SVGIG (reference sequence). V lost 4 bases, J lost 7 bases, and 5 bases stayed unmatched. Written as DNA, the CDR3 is TGTGCCTGGACAGGACAGGGGGCGGTTGGCTACACCTTC. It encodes CAWTGQGAVGYTF.

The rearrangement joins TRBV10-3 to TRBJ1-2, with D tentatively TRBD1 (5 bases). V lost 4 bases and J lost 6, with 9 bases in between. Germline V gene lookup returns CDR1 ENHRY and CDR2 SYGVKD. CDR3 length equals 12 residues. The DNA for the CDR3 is TGTGCCATCAGTGCAGGGTCCAATGGCTACACCTTC. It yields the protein CAISAGSNGYTF.

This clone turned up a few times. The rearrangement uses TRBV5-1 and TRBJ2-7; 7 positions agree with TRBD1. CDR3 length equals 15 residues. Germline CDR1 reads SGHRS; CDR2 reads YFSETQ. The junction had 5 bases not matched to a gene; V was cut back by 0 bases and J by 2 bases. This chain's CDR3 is CASSLALGTAYEQYF. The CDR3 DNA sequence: TGCGCCAGCAGCTTGGCCTTAGGGACAGCCTACGAGCAGTACTTC.

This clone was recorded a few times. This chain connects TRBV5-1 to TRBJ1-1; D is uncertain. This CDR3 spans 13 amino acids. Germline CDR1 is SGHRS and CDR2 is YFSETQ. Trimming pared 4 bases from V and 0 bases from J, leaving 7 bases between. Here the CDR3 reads CASSPSVNTEAFF. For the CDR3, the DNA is TGCGCCAGCAGCCCGTCAGTGAACACTGAAGCTTTCTTT.

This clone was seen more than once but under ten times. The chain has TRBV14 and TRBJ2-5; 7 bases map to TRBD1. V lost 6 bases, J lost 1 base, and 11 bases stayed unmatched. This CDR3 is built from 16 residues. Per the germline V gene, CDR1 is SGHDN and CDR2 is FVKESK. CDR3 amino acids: CASSRRTGGAQETQYF. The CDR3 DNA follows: TGTGCCAGCAGTCGCCGGACAGGCGGTGCCCAAGAGACCCAGTACTTC.

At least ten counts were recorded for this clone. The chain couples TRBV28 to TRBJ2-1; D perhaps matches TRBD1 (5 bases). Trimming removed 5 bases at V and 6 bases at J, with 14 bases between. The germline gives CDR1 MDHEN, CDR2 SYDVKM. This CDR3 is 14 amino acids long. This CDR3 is CASSPGWGSNEQFF. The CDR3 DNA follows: TGTGCCAGCAGTCCAGGGTGGGGCTCCAATGAGCAGTTCTTC.

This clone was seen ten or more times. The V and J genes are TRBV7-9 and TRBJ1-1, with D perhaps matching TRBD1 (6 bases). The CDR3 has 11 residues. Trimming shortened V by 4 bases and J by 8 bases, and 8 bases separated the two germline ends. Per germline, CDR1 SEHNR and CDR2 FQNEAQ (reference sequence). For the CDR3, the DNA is TGTGCCAGCAGCTCACAGGGCGAAGCTTTCTTT. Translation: CASSSQGEAFF.

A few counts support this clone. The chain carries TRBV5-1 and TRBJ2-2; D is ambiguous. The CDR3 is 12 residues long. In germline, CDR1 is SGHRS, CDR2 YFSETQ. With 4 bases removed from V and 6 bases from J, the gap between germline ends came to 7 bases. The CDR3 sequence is CASSVQAGELFF. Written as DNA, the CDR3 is TGCGCCAGCAGCGTTCAGGCCGGGGAGCTGTTTTTT. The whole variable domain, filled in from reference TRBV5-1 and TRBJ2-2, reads KAGVTQTPRYLIKTRGQQVTLSCSPISGHRSVSWYQQTPGQGLQFLFEYFSETQRNKGNFPGRFSGRQFSNSRSEMNVSTLELGDSALYLCASSVQAGELFFGEGSRLTVL.

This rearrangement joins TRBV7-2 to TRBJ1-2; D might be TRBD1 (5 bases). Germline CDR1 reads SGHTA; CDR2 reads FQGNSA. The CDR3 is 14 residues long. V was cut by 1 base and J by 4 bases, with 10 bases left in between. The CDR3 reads CASSLGWGGYGYTF. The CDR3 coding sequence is TGTGCCAGCAGCTTAGGGTGGGGGGGCTATGGCTACACCTTC. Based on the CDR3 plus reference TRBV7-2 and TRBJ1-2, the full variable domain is GAGVSQSPSNKVTEKGKDVELRCDPISGHTALYWYRQSLGQGLEFLIYFQGNSAPDKSGLPSDRFSAERTGGSVSTLTIQRTQQEDSAVYLCASSLGWGGYGYTFGSGTRLTVV.

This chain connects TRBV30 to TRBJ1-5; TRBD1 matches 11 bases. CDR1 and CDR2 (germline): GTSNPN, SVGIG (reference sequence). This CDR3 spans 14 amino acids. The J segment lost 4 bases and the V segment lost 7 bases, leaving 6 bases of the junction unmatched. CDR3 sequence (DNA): TGTGCCTCTGCCGGGACAGGGGGTAATCAGCCCCAGCATTTT. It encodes CASAGTGGNQPQHF.